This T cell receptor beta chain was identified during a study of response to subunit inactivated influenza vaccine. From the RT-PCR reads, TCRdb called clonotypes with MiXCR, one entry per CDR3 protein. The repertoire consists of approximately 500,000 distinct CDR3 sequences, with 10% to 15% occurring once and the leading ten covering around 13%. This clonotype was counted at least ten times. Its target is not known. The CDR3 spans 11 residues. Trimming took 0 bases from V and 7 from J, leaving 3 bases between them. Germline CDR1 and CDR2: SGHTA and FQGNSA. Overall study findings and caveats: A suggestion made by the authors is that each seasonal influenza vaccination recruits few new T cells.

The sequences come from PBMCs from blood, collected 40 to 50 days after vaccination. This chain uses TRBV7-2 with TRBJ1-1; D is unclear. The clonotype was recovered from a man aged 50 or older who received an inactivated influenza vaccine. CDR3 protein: CASSLAREAFF. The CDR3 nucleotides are TGTGCCAGCAGCTTAGCGCGTGAAGCTTTCTTT.